The clone carrying this TCR beta chain turned up a few times. Its target is not known. This record belongs to a study of OX40 agonist ivuxolimab in advanced cancers. Looking at the study overall: Checkpoint inhibitors had been given previously to 35% to 50% of patients.

The cohort excluded patients with autoimmune disease history or systemic immunosuppression. Sequencing used immunoSEQ multiplex PCR; TCRdb keeps in-frame clones, though not all of them. Seen here are about 26,000 clones, 79% observed once, and the top ten hold around 25%. Broader study findings: The study found that CD8+ T cells averaged more expanded clones than CD4+. The specificity for antigen of the expanded peripheral T cells was not determined.

Germline V gene sequence: CDR1 MGHRA, CDR2 YSYEKL. The V gene lost 4 bases and the J gene lost 3 bases, with 16 bases spanning the gap. The CDR3 is 15 residues long. The TCR was taken from an adult with an advanced solid tumor such as melanoma, head and neck, liver or kidney cancer. Material: CD4+ or CD8+ T cells sorted from blood, obtained in a trial of the OX40 agonist ivuxolimab. The rearrangement uses TRBV4-1 and TRBJ2-7; perhaps TRBD1 as D (6 bases). CDR3 coding DNA: TGCGCCAGCAGCCCCCCGGCCAGGGGCTACTACGAGCAGTACTTC. Amino acids: CASSPPARGYYEQYF.